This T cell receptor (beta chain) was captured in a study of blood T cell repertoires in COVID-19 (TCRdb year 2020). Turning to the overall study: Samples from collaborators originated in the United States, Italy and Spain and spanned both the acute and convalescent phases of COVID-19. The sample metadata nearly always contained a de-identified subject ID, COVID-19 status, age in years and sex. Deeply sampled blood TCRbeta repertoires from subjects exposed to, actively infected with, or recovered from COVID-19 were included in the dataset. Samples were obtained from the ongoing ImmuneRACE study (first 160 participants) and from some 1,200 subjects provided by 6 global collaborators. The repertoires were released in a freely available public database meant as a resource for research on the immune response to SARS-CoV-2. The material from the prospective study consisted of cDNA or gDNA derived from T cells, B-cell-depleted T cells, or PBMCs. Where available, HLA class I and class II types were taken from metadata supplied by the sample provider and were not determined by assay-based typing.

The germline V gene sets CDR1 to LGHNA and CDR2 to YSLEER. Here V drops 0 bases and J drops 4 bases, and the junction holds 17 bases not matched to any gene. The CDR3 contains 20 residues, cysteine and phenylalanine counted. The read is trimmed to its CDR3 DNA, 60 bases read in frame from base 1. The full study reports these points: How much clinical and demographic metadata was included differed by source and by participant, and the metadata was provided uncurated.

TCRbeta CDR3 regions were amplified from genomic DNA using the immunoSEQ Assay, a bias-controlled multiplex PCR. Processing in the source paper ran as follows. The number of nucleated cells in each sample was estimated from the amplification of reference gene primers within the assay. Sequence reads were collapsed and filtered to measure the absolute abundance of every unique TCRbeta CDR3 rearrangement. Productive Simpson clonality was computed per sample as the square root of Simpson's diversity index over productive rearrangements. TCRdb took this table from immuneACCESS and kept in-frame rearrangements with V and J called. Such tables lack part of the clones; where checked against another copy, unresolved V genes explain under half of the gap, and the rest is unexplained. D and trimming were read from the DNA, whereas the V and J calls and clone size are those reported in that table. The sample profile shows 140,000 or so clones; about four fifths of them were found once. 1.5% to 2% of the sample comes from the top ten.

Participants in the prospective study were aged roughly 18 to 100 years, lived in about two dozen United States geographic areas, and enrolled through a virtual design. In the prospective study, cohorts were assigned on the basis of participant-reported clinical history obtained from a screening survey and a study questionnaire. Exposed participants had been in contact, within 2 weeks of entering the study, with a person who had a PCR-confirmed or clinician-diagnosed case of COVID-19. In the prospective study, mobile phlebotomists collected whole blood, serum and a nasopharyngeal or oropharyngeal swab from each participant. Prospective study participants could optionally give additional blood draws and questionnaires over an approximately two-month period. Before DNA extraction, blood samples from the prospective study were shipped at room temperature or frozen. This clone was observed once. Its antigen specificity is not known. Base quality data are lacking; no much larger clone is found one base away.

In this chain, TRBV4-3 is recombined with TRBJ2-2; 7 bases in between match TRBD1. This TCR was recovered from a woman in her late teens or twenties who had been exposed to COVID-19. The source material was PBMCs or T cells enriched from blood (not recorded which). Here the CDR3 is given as CASSQDLGRLGTDVTGELFF. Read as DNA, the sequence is TGCGCCAGCAGCCAAGATCTAGGTAGGCTCGGGACAGATGTCACCGGGGAGCTGTTTTTT.